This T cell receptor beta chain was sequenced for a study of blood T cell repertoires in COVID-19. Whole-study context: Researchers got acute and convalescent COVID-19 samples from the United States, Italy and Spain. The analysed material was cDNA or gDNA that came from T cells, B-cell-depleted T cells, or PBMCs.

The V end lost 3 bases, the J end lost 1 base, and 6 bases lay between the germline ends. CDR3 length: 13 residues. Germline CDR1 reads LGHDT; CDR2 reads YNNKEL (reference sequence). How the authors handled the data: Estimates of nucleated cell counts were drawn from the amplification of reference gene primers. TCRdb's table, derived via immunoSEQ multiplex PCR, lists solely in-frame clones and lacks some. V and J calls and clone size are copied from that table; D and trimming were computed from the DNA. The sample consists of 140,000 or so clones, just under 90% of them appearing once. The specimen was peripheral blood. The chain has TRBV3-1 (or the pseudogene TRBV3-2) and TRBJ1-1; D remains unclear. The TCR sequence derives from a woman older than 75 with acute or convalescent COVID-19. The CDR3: CASSHSQNTEAFF. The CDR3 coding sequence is TGTGCCAGCAGCCATTCACAGAACACTGAAGCTTTCTTT.